This T cell receptor beta chain was recorded in a study of blood T cell dynamics during melanoma immunotherapy. As for the study in general: First-line therapy was either pembrolizumab or nivolumab with ipilimumab for metastatic melanoma.

The assay was immunoSEQ multiplex PCR, and TCRdb's table has in-frame clones only and misses some. The data show around 5,000 clones, about 86% seen once. Time point noted: week 3, after first cycle of checkpoint inhibitor. Blood was drawn before treatment and at week 3 after checkpoint blockade. V shed 4 bases and J shed 5 bases, with 8 bases lying between them. The germline gives CDR1 MDHEN, CDR2 SYDVKM. This CDR3 is built from 12 residues. Sequenced material: blood, taken from a patient treated with checkpoint blockade. The receptor's source is a human donor with melanoma. The genes are TRBV28 and TRBJ1-2; D possibly corresponds to TRBD1 (5 bases). The DNA for the CDR3 is TGTGCCAGCAGTTCGGGGACTTATGGCTACACCTTC. Translated: CASSSGTYGYTF.